A selection of T cell receptor beta chains follows, all from one sample in a study of T cell repertoires in cytomegalovirus infection. The antigens of these receptors remain unknown. TCRdb called the reads again in MiXCR, with one record for every CDR3 protein. This sample has under 95,000 distinct CDR3 sequences, with under 55% found just once. Sequenced here: CD8+ T cells from cultured PBMCs, sampled from culture after CMV antigen stimulation. Receptors originate from a human donor in good health (CMV status not recorded). Some clones in this sample may be carry-over from other donors' samples. The CDR3 runs from the conserved cysteine through the conserved F or W. Fields, in order: clone size, V gene, D gene, CDR3 protein. D genes are given only for firm matches. Size is omitted from some rows. Given values are once, few, many or a class for expanded clones.

clone_size: few
v_call: TRBV7-9
d_call: TRBD2
cdr3_aa: CASSPAGASTDTQYF

clone_size: NA
v_call: TRBV5-1
d_call: NA
cdr3_aa: CASRFGGMNTEAFF

clone_size: few
v_call: TRBV20-1
d_call: NA
cdr3_aa: CSARDQRPGELFF

clone_size: once
v_call: TRBV30
d_call: TRBD2
cdr3_aa: CAGSLAGSYNEQFF

clone_size: NA
v_call: TRBV7-2
d_call: TRBD2
cdr3_aa: CASSPSPSGRLDTQYF

clone_size: NA
v_call: TRBV27
d_call: NA
cdr3_aa: CASRSILGHPTYEQYF

clone_size: few
v_call: TRBV11-2
d_call: NA
cdr3_aa: CASSSGGPADTGELFF

clone_size: NA
v_call: TRBV6-5
d_call: NA
cdr3_aa: CASSSTGGTNYGYTF

clone_size: few
v_call: TRBV5-4
d_call: NA
cdr3_aa: CASRGGGNEQFF

clone_size: NA
v_call: TRBV9
d_call: TRBD1
cdr3_aa: CASSDEPGTGNGYTF

clone_size: NA
v_call: TRBV19
d_call: NA
cdr3_aa: CASSTIGGVNTEAFF

clone_size: NA
v_call: TRBV5-1
d_call: NA
cdr3_aa: CASSPGPTVDNSPLHF

clone_size: NA
v_call: TRBV28
d_call: TRBD2
cdr3_aa: CASSLASGLAGGPLGELFF

clone_size: NA
v_call: TRBV11-2
d_call: TRBD2
cdr3_aa: CASGDLSGGALETQYF

clone_size: NA
v_call: TRBV5-1
d_call: NA
cdr3_aa: CASSSFPRENRENGELFF

clone_size: NA
v_call: TRBV18
d_call: NA
cdr3_aa: CASSPVRDRSYEQYF

clone_size: NA
v_call: TRBV12-3/TRBV12-4
d_call: TRBD1
cdr3_aa: CASSPPGGGRDEKLFF

clone_size: NA
v_call: TRBV27
d_call: TRBD1
cdr3_aa: CASSGTDYGYTF

clone_size: NA
v_call: TRBV3-1
d_call: TRBD2
cdr3_aa: CASSQLPGLAGPPGTQYF

clone_size: once
v_call: TRBV27
d_call: NA
cdr3_aa: CASGYNEQFF

clone_size: NA
v_call: TRBV6-5
d_call: TRBD1
cdr3_aa: CAGGQGADTQYF

clone_size: NA
v_call: TRBV6-5
d_call: TRBD1
cdr3_aa: CASSYSVQGISGNTIYF

clone_size: NA
v_call: TRBV12-3/TRBV12-4
d_call: TRBD2
cdr3_aa: CASSAFRTSGGRGTGELFF

clone_size: NA
v_call: TRBV7-2
d_call: NA
cdr3_aa: CASSPSPGPYQQYF

clone_size: NA
v_call: TRBV12-3/TRBV12-4
d_call: NA
cdr3_aa: CASSPGVEAFF

clone_size: NA
v_call: TRBV7-2
d_call: NA
cdr3_aa: CASSLSYDTQYF

clone_size: NA
v_call: TRBV25-1
d_call: TRBD1
cdr3_aa: CASSEMTGLSETQYF

clone_size: once
v_call: TRBV5-6
d_call: NA
cdr3_aa: CASSWGDRTTNEKLFF

clone_size: NA
v_call: TRBV7-3
d_call: NA
cdr3_aa: CASSFRHSPLAEAFF

clone_size: many
v_call: TRBV7-8
d_call: NA
cdr3_aa: CASSLAVGPPEAFF

clone_size: NA
v_call: TRBV28
d_call: NA
cdr3_aa: CASNLERGGNTIYF

clone_size: NA
v_call: TRBV3-1
d_call: TRBD1
cdr3_aa: CASSHPGTGSETQYF

clone_size: NA
v_call: TRBV7-9
d_call: NA
cdr3_aa: CASSPTRDEQFF

clone_size: once
v_call: TRBV9
d_call: NA
cdr3_aa: CASSPAGKGMNTEAFF

clone_size: NA
v_call: TRBV5-4
d_call: TRBD1
cdr3_aa: CASSLGQGVEQYF

clone_size: NA
v_call: TRBV19
d_call: NA
cdr3_aa: CASSLLSGWGTEAFF

clone_size: NA
v_call: TRBV20-1
d_call: NA
cdr3_aa: CSAKAQHYEQYF

clone_size: NA
v_call: TRBV29-1
d_call: NA
cdr3_aa: CSLGVSYNEQFF

clone_size: NA
v_call: TRBV10-3
d_call: TRBD1
cdr3_aa: CAISRTGTGNTIYF

clone_size: once
v_call: TRBV4-2
d_call: NA
cdr3_aa: CASSQDGTGPTYNEQFF

clone_size: NA
v_call: TRBV25-1
d_call: NA
cdr3_aa: CASSSGAWDEQFF

clone_size: NA
v_call: TRBV7-9
d_call: NA
cdr3_aa: CASSLVGGARTEAFF

clone_size: NA
v_call: TRBV7-6
d_call: TRBD1
cdr3_aa: CASSLGGQGFKNEQFF

clone_size: NA
v_call: TRBV15
d_call: TRBD1
cdr3_aa: CATSRLGDSSLPGANVLTF

clone_size: once
v_call: TRBV6-6
d_call: NA
cdr3_aa: CASSTPEGYTF

clone_size: NA
v_call: TRBV5-6
d_call: TRBD1
cdr3_aa: CASSLFDRGNTGELFF

clone_size: NA
v_call: TRBV15
d_call: TRBD2
cdr3_aa: CATSPQRLASGRYQETQYF

clone_size: NA
v_call: TRBV6-6
d_call: NA
cdr3_aa: CASSAADSGVRETQYF

clone_size: NA
v_call: TRBV6-1
d_call: NA
cdr3_aa: CASSEYMGGNEQLF

clone_size: NA
v_call: TRBV6-2/TRBV6-3
d_call: NA
cdr3_aa: CASSPPGAGDEQFF

clone_size: few
v_call: TRBV12-3/TRBV12-4
d_call: NA
cdr3_aa: CASSFKRSTDTQYF

clone_size: few
v_call: TRBV11-3
d_call: TRBD1
cdr3_aa: CASSLGQGNTGELFF

clone_size: NA
v_call: TRBV10-3
d_call: TRBD1
cdr3_aa: CAISVLSGTVYEQYF